This TCR beta chain is from a study of CD8+ T cells in alopecia areata. Background on the study: Oral tofacitinib (5 to 10 mg twice daily) was administered to treated patients. The drug, tofacitinib, lasted 6 to 18 months, followed by 6 months off drug. By percentage of affected scalp area, the severity of treated patients was scored.

The treatment: oral pan-JAK inhibitor, 5-10 mg twice daily. This clone was seen only a few times. What it binds is unknown. The V gene's germline CDR1 is SQVTM and CDR2 ANQGSEA. The V gene lost 7 bases and the J gene lost 1 base, with 19 bases spanning the gap. The CDR3 is made up of 15 amino acids. Overall study findings and caveats: Scalp samples also contribute reads from the resident alphabeta T cells found in normal skin.

cDNA prepared by RNA extraction and subsequent reverse transcription served as the template for sequencing. TCRdb keeps only in-frame clones here, not all; method: immunoSEQ multiplex PCR. The sample records about 160,000 clones, about 60% being singletons. The sequence derives from a human donor with alopecia areata. The sequencing here drew on CD4+ T cells sorted from blood, taken at week 24, from a patient treated with tofacitinib. The chain combines TRBV29-1 with TRBJ1-1; D is unresolved. CDR3 sequence reads: CSAGPAPAANTEAFF. The CDR3 nucleotides are TGCAGCGCTGGCCCCGCCCCGGCAGCGAACACTGAAGCTTTCTTT.